This T cell receptor beta chain was captured by sequencing in a study of cytomegalovirus exposure and HLA in healthy donors. Overall study results and limits: Common viral pathogens seemed, in a later analysis, to connect with several of the most significant clusters.

In the PCR, 60 Vbeta and 13 Jbeta primers were used. The data were produced by immunoSEQ multiplex PCR, yet TCRdb's version contains in-frame clones alone and is incomplete. The profile shows 180,000 or so clones, roughly 70% of them singletons. Details on this clone: The antigen is not known.

This CDR3 spans 15 amino acids. The germline CDR1 and CDR2 sequences are SGDLS and YYNGEE. With V trimmed by 3 bases and J by 6 bases, 7 bases remained unmatched. This clonotype was sampled from a male donor in good health and CMV-seronegative. V usage is TRBV9 and J usage is TRBJ2-4; 9 nucleotides align to TRBD1. Sequenced input: PBMCs. As DNA, the CDR3 is TGTGCCAGCAGCGCAGAAGGGACAGGGTCAAACATTCAGTACTTC. Translated, it gives CASSAEGTGSNIQYF.